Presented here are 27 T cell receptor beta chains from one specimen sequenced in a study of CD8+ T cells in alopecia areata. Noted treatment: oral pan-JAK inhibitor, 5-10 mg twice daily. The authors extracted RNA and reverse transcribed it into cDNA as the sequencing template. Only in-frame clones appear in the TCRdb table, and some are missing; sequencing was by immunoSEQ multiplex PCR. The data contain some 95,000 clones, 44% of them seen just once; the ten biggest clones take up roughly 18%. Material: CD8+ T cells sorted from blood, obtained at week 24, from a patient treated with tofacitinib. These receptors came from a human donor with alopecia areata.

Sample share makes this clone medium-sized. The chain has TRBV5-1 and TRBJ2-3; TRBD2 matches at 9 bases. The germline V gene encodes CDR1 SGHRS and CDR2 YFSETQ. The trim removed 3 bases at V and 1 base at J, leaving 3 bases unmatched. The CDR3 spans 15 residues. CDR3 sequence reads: CASSYRTSGTDTQYF. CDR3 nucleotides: TGCGCCAGCAGCTACCGGACTAGCGGCACAGATACGCAGTATTTT.

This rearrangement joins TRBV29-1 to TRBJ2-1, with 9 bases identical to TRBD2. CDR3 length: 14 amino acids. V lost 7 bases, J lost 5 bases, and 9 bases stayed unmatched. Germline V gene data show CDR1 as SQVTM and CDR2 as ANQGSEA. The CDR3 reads CSAFAGGPHNEQFF. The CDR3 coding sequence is TGCAGCGCATTCGCGGGAGGGCCTCACAATGAGCAGTTCTTC.

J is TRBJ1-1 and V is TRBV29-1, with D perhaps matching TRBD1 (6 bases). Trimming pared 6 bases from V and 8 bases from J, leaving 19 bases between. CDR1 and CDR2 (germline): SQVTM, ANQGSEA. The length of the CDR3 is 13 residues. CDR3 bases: TGCAGCGTGAGGGAGGGGGGAGCTTTGGAAGCTTTCTTT. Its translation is CSVREGGALEAFF.

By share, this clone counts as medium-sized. The CDR3 here is CASSRETGTDQPQHF. In DNA, the CDR3 is TGCGCCAGCAGCCGAGAGACAGGGACAGATCAGCCCCAGCATTTT. The chain recombines TRBV4-1 with TRBJ1-5, with 7 bases identical to TRBD1. Per germline, CDR1 MGHRA and CDR2 YSYEKL. This CDR3 is 15 amino acids long. V shed 4 bases, J shed 5 bases, and the junction held 8 bases outside the gene matches.

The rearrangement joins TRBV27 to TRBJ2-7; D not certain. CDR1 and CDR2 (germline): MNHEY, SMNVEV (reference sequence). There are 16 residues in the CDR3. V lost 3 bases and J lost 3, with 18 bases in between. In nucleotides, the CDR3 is TGTGCCAGCAGTTTTTCCCAATCTATTGGGTACTACGAGCAGTACTTC. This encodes CASSFSQSIGYYEQYF.

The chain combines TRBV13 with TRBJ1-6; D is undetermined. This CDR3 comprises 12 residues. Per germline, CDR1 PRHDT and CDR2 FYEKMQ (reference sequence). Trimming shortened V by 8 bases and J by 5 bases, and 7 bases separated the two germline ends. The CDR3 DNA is TGTGCCAGCCGGACCGATAATTCACCCCTCCACTTT. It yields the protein CASRTDNSPLHF.

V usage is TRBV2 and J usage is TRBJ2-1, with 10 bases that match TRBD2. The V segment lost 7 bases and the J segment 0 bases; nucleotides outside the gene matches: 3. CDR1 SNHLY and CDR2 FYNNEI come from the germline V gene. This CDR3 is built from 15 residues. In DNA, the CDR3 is TGTGCCAGCAAACCTAGCGGGGGCTCCTACAATGAGCAGTTCTTC. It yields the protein CASKPSGGSYNEQFF.

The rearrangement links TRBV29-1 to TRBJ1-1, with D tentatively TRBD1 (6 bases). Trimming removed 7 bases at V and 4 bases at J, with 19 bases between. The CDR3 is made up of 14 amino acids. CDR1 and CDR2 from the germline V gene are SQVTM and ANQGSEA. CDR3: CSARPGTFGTEAFF. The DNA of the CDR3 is TGCAGCGCCCGTCCCGGGACATTCGGCACTGAAGCTTTCTTT.

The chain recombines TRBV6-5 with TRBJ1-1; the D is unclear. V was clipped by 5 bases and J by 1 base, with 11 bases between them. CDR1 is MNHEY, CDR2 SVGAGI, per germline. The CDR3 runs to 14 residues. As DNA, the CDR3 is TGTGCCAGCAGTACCCCTACACGGAACACTGAAGCTTTCTTT. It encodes CASSTPTRNTEAFF.

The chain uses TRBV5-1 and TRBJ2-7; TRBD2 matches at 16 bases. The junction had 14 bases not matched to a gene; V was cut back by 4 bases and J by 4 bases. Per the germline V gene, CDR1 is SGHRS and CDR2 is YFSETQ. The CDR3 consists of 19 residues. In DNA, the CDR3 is TGCGCCAGCAGCCCTGAATTGCCCGGGACTAGCGGGAGGGGATACGAGCAGTACTTC. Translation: CASSPELPGTSGRGYEQYF.

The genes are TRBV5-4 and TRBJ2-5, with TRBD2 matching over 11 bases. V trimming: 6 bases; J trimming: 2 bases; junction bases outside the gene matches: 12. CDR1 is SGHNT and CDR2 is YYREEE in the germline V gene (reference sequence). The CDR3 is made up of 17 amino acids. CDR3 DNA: TGTGCCAGCACCGAAGAGGAGGGACTAGCGGTTCAAGAGACCCAGTACTTC. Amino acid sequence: CASTEEEGLAVQETQYF.

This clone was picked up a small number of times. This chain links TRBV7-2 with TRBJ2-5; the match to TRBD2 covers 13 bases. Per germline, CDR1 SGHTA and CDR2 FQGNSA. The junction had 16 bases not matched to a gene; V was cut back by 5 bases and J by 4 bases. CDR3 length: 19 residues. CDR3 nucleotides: TGTGCCAGCAGCCTTCCCCTACTAGCGGGAGGGCCCGAGCCAGAGACCCAGTACTTC. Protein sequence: CASSLPLLAGGPEPETQYF.

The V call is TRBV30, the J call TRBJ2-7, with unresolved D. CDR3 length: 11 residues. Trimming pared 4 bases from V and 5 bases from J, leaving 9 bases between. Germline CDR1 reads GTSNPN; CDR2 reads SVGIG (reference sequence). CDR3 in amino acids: CAWIEGHEQYF. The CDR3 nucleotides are TGTGCCTGGATAGAAGGGCACGAGCAGTACTTC. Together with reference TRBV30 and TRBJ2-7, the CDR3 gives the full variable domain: SQTIHQWPATLVQPVGSPLSLECTVEGTSNPNLYWYRQAAGRGLQLLFYSVGIGQISSEVPQNLSASRPQDRQFILSSKKLLLSDSGFYLCAWIEGHEQYFGPGTRLTVT.

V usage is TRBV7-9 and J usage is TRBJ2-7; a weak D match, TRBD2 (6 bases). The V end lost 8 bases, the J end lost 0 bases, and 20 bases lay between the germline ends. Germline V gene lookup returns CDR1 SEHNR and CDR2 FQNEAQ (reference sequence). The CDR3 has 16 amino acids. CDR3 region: CASSHNRGLTSYEQYF. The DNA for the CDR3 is TGTGCCAGCTCACATAACCGGGGACTTACCTCCTACGAGCAGTACTTC.

CDR3 region: CASSQADRGSYEQYF. In DNA form, the CDR3 reads TGCGCCAGCAGCCAAGCAGACAGGGGTTCCTACGAGCAGTACTTC. V gene TRBV4-3 combines with J gene TRBJ2-7; 8 nucleotides line up with TRBD1. The ends lost 1 base at V and 1 base at J; junction bases unmatched: 3. Germline CDR1 LGHNA, CDR2 YSLEER. CDR3 length equals 15 residues.

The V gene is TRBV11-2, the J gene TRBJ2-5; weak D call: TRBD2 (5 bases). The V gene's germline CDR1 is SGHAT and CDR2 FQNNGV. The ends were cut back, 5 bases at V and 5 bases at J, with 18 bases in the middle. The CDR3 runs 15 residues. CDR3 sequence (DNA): TGTGCCAGCAGCACCCGAGGAGCGGTTGCCGAGACCCAGTACTTC. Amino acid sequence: CASSTRGAVAETQYF.

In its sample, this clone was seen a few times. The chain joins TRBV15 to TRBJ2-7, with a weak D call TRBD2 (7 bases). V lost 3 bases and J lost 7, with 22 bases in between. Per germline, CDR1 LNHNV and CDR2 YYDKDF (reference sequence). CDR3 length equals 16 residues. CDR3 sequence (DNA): TGTGCCACCAGCAGTACTATACGGGGGGCTTTAGGGGAGCAGTACTTC. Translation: CATSSTIRGALGEQYF.

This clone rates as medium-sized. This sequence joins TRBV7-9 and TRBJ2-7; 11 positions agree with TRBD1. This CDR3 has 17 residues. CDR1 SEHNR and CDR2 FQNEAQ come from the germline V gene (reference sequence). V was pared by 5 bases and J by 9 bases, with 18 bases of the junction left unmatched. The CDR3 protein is CASSQVALGTGGLGQYF. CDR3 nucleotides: TGTGCCAGCAGCCAAGTAGCCCTCGGGACAGGGGGTTTGGGGCAGTACTTC.

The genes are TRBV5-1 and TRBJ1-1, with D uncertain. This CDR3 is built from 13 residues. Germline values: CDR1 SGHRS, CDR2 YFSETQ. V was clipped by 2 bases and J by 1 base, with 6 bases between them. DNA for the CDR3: TGCGCCAGCAGCTTAATGGCGAACACTGAAGCTTTCTTT. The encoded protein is CASSLMANTEAFF.

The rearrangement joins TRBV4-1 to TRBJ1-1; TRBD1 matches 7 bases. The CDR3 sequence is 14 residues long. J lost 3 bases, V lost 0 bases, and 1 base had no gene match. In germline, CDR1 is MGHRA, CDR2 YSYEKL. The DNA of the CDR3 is TGCGCCAGCAGCCAAGACAGGGGGGACACTGAAGCTTTCTTT. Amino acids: CASSQDRGDTEAFF.

This chain's CDR3 is CASSGELRGETKNIQYF. The CDR3 DNA follows: TGTGCCAGCAGCGGGGAGTTGAGGGGTGAGACCAAAAACATTCAGTACTTC. The genes are TRBV7-9 and TRBJ2-4; the D gene could be TRBD1 or TRBD2 (5 bases each). Germline-derived CDR1 and CDR2 are SEHNR and FQNEAQ (reference sequence). The germline V and J ends were trimmed by 5 bases and 2 bases, with 19 bases remaining between them. The CDR3 is 17 residues long.

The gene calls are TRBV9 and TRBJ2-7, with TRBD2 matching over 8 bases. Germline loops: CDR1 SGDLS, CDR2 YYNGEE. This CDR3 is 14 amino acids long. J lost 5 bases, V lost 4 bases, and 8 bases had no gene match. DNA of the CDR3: TGTGCCAGCAGCCTCGGGACTAGAACCCACGAGCAGTACTTC. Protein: CASSLGTRTHEQYF. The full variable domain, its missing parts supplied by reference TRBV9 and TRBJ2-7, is DSGVTQTPKHLITATGQRVTLRCSPRSGDLSVYWYQQSLDQGLQFLIQYYNGEERAKGNILERFSAQQFPDLHSELNLSSLELGDSALYFCASSLGTRTHEQYFGPGTRLTVT.

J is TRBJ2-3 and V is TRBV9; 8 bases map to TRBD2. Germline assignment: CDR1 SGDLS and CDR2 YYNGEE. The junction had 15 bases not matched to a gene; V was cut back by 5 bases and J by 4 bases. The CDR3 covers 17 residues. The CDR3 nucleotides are TGTGCCAGCAGTGGTCCTTATAGCGGGATAGGCTCAGATACGCAGTATTTT. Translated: CASSGPYSGIGSDTQYF.

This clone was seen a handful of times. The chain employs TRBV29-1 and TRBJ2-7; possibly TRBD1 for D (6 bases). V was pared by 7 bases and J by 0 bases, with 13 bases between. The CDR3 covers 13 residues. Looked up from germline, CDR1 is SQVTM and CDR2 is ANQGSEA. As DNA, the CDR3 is TGCAGCGCACGGGACACGAGCTCCTACGAGCAGTACTTC. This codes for CSARDTSSYEQYF.

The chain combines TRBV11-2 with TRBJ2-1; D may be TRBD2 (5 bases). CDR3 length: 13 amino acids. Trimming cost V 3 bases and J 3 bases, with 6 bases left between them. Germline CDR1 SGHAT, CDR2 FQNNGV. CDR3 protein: CASSFTSYNEQFF. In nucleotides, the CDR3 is TGTGCCAGCAGCTTCACTAGCTACAATGAGCAGTTCTTC.

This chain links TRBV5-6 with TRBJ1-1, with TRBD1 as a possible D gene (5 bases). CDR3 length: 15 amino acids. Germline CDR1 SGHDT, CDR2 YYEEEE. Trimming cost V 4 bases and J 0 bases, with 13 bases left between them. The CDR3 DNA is TGTGCCAGCAGCCCTCCGGGACGGATGAACACTGAAGCTTTCTTT. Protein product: CASSPPGRMNTEAFF.

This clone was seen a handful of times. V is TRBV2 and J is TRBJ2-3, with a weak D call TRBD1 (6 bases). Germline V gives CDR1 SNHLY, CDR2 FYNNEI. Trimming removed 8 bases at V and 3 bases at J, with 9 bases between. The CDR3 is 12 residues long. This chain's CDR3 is CASLGTTDTQYF. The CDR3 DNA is TGTGCCAGCCTCGGGACAACAGATACGCAGTATTTT.